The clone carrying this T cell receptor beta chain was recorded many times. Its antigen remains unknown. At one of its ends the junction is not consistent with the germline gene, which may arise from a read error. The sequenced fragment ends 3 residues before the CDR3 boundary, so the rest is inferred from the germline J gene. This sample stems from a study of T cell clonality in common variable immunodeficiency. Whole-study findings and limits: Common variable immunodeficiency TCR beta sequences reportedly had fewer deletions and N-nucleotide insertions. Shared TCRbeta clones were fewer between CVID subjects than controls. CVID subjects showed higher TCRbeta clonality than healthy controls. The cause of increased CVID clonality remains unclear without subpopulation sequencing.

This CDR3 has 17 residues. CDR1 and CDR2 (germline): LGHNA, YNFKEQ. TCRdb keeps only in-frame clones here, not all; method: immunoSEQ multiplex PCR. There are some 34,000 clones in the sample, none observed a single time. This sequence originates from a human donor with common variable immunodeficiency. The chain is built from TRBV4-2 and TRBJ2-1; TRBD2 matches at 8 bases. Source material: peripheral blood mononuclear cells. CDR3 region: CASSQDPSSGLYNEQFF. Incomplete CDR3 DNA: TGCGCCAGCAGCCAAGATCCCTCTAGCGGGCTCTACAATGAG.